One T cell receptor beta chain is described in this entry. The antigen remains undetermined. CD45RO-negative cells were positively selected for CCR7, leaving out terminally differentiated effector memory CD45RA+ cells. All the donors were Caucasian adults who lived in Nashville, Tennessee. The V gene lost 5 bases and the J gene lost 4 bases, with 12 bases spanning the gap. There are 14 residues in the CDR3. The germline V gene has CDR1 PRHDT and CDR2 FYEKMQ (reference sequence). Deep was the level used in running the assay. Repertoires were generated with immunoSEQ multiplex PCR, while TCRdb's copy carries only in-frame clones and drops some. The sample records about 2.2 million clones, approximately 94% being singletons. This sample is part of a study of shared clonotypes between healthy human individuals. Study as a whole: There were three CD4 naive, three CD4 memory, two CD8 naive and one CD8 memory plates per donor. Whole-study results and caveats: Some naive CD4 clonotypes, 4.5% to 5.5%, turned up in common across several donors.

Material: naive CD8+ T cells from PBMCs. The sequence came from a man younger than 35 in good health. Some clones in this sample may be carry-over from other donors' samples. The gene calls are TRBV13 and TRBJ2-1, with D possibly TRBD1 on 5 matching bases. CDR3 nucleotide sequence: TGTGCCAGCAGCCCCGAGACAGTTTACAATGAGCAGTTCTTC. As protein: CASSPETVYNEQFF.